One and the same sample provided the 13 T cell receptor beta chains below, sequenced in a study of T-cell memory formation after mild COVID-19 (dated by TCRdb to the early 2020s). Library construction relied on 5' RACE. The instrument was an Illumina NovaSeq 6000. TCRdb reanalyzed the raw reads on its own, using fastp at Q25 for trimming and MiXCR for clone calling, and kept in-frame beta chains. Entries that share a CDR3 protein sequence are merged under the most common genes and DNA. Within this sample are fewer than 150,000 distinct CDR3 sequences, with 11% to 15% of them counted one time only. Of the sample, around 27% falls within the top ten clones. Sample: PBMCs or a T cell subset sorted from them (not recorded which). Receptor source: an adult woman who had mild COVID-19 (a few samples of this study predate the infection). The sample titles of this study are shuffled in the database, so cell type and time point are left out; the donor was told from shared clones.

This clonotype occurred once. The chain joins TRBV25-1 to TRBJ1-2, with unresolved D. The germline V gene encodes CDR1 MGHDK and CDR2 SYGVNS. There are 11 residues in the CDR3. V dropped 9 bases and J dropped 4 bases, with 9 bases sitting between them. The CDR3 region has the DNA TGTGCCAGTAAGGCGGGCTATGGCTACACCTTC. Translating gives CASKAGYGYTF.

This clonotype was detected a few times. The chain is built from TRBV9 and TRBJ2-5; 7 bases fit TRBD1. With V trimmed by 0 bases and J by 4 bases, 3 bases remained unmatched. Germline CDR1 is SGDLS and CDR2 is YYNGEE. The CDR3 consists of 14 residues. CDR3 DNA sequence: TGTGCCAGCAGCGTAGAGGGGGCAGGAGAGACCCAGTACTTC. Translating it yields CASSVEGAGETQYF. Full variable domain (outside the CDR3, taken from reference TRBV9 and TRBJ2-5): DSGVTQTPKHLITATGQRVTLRCSPRSGDLSVYWYQQSLDQGLQFLIQYYNGEERAKGNILERFSAQQFPDLHSELNLSSLELGDSALYFCASSVEGAGETQYFGPGTRLLVL.

This clonotype was counted between two and nine times. The rearrangement joins TRBV20-1 to TRBJ2-5; TRBD1 aligns across 10 bases. V shed 3 bases and J 2 bases; nucleotides not matched to a gene: 6. Germline-derived CDR1 and CDR2 are DFQATT and SNEGSKA (reference sequence). There are 15 residues in the CDR3. The CDR3 reads CSARGTGDYQETQYF. CDR3 nucleotides: TGCAGTGCTAGGGGGACAGGGGATTATCAAGAGACCCAGTACTTC.

This clonotype was counted only a few times. The chain joins TRBV19 to TRBJ2-7; D assignment may be TRBD1 or TRBD2 (5 bases each). CDR3 length: 15 amino acids. Per germline, CDR1 LNHDA and CDR2 SQIVND (reference sequence). With 6 bases removed from V and 1 base from J, the gap between germline ends came to 16 bases. The CDR3 sequence is CASSSGTLPSYEQYF. In nucleotides, the CDR3 is TGTGCCAGTAGCTCCGGGACCCTCCCATCCTACGAGCAGTACTTC.

In this sample, this clonotype turned up a few times. This chain links TRBV29-1 with TRBJ2-2; D is unclear. The CDR3 spans 13 residues. Germline V gives CDR1 SQVTM, CDR2 ANQGSEA. Deletions cut 8 bases from V and 0 bases from J, with 10 bases between. The CDR3 sequence is CSLVTANTGELFF. The CDR3 DNA is TGCAGCTTAGTGACGGCGAACACCGGGGAGCTGTTTTTT.

This clonotype was counted ten times or more. The CDR3 spells CASSSDTIGTGDEQFF. CDR3 in DNA: TGCGCCAGCAGCTCGGACACAATTGGGACAGGCGATGAGCAGTTCTTC. The gene calls are TRBV5-1 and TRBJ2-1; 8 bases align to TRBD1. Germline V gene sequence: CDR1 SGHRS, CDR2 YFSETQ. This CDR3 has 16 residues. Losses at the gene ends were 3 bases for V and 8 bases for J; bases not matched to a gene: 13.

This chain uses TRBV4-2 with TRBJ1-2, with D possibly matching TRBD1 (6 bases). Germline V lookup: CDR1 LGHNA, CDR2 YNFKEQ. V was clipped by 0 bases and J by 4 bases, with 12 bases between them. The CDR3 runs to 15 residues. CDR3: CASSQDRGLAYGYTF. The CDR3 nucleotides read TGTGCCAGCAGCCAAGATCGGGGGCTGGCCTATGGCTACACCTTC.

This chain links TRBV4-2 with TRBJ2-5; D remains ambiguous. Germline V gene sequence: CDR1 LGHNA, CDR2 YNFKEQ. The CDR3 extends over 14 amino acids. Trimming took off 1 base at V and 0 bases at J, with 6 bases between the two ends. As DNA, the CDR3 is TGTGCCAGCAGCCAAGGGGCGGACCAAGAGACCCAGTACTTC. It is translated as CASSQGADQETQYF.

In its sample, this clonotype was seen a few times. The chain links TRBV29-1 to TRBJ2-1; D gene unclear. Germline V CDR1 and CDR2: SQVTM, ANQGSEA. CDR3 length equals 10 residues. Trimming cost V 7 bases and J 5 bases, with 6 bases left between them. The CDR3 region has the DNA TGCAGCGCAGATAACAATGAGCAGTTCTTC. Amino acid sequence: CSADNNEQFF.

This clonotype was recorded a few times. The gene calls are TRBV3-1 and TRBJ2-3; perhaps TRBD2 as D (6 bases). Germline lookup yields CDR1 LGHDT and CDR2 YNNKEL (reference sequence). V was shortened by 1 base and J by 6 bases, with 17 bases between the two germline ends. The CDR3 covers 16 residues. In nucleotides, the CDR3 is TGTGCCAGCAGCCAAGTCGAGGGCCTGGACTACGATACGCAGTATTTT. It specifies CASSQVEGLDYDTQYF.

CDR3 protein: CASSVSGGGFSGANVLTF. In nucleotides, the CDR3 is TGTGCCAGCAGCGTAAGCGGCGGTGGGTTCTCTGGGGCCAACGTCCTGACTTTC. The chain has TRBV9 and TRBJ2-6; TRBD2 is a possible D gene (5 bases). This CDR3 is 18 amino acids long. The V end lost 1 base, the J end lost 0 bases, and 14 bases lay between the germline ends. The germline V gene has CDR1 SGDLS and CDR2 YYNGEE. Drawing the rest from reference TRBV9 and TRBJ2-6, the complete variable domain is DSGVTQTPKHLITATGQRVTLRCSPRSGDLSVYWYQQSLDQGLQFLIQYYNGEERAKGNILERFSAQQFPDLHSELNLSSLELGDSALYFCASSVSGGGFSGANVLTFGAGSRLTVL.

This clonotype appeared a few times. The chain links TRBV20-1 to TRBJ1-5; D possibly corresponds to TRBD1 (6 bases). Germline V gives CDR1 DFQATT, CDR2 SNEGSKA (reference sequence). V lost 0 bases and J lost 4, with 16 bases in between. This CDR3 has 16 residues. The CDR3 reads CSARDIQGTANQPQHF. CDR3 nucleotide sequence: TGCAGTGCTAGAGATATTCAGGGGACCGCAAATCAGCCCCAGCATTTT.

There are a few counts of this clonotype. V usage is TRBV6-5 and J usage is TRBJ1-2; D uncertain. The CDR3 is 12 residues long. Germline V gives CDR1 MNHEY, CDR2 SVGAGI. The ends were cut back, 3 bases at V and 4 bases at J, with 6 bases in the middle. The CDR3 here is CASSYTGYGYTF. The CDR3 nucleotides are TGTGCCAGCAGTTATACGGGCTATGGCTACACCTTC.